Listed below are T cell receptor beta chains from one sample, sequenced in a study of shared clonotypes between healthy human individuals. Some clones are missing from TCRdb's copy, which holds only in-frame ones; the method was immunoSEQ multiplex PCR. The table has millions of clones, 85% to 95% seen once. Sequencing was carried out using naive CD4+ T cells from PBMCs. Receptor source: a man aged 18 to 29 in good health. Some clones in this sample may be carry-over from other donors' samples. CDR3s include the opening cysteine and the closing phenylalanine or tryptophan. D genes are given only for firm matches. Some rows have no size entry. The others give once, few or many, or a class for an expanded clone.

clone_size: NA
j_call: TRBJ2-1
d_call: TRBD2
v_call: TRBV6-6
cdr3_aa: CASSYPSSGPYNEQFF
cdr3_nt: TGTGCCAGCAGTTACCCCTCTAGCGGGCCCTACAATGAGCAGTTCTTC

clone_size: NA
j_call: TRBJ2-1
d_call: TRBD2
v_call: TRBV29-1
cdr3_aa: CSVSTERLAGGEQFF
cdr3_nt: TGCAGCGTTTCGACAGAGAGGCTAGCGGGAGGCGAGCAGTTCTTC

clone_size: NA
j_call: TRBJ1-4
d_call: TRBD1
v_call: TRBV5-1
cdr3_aa: CASSAAGTGPNEKLFF
cdr3_nt: TGCGCCAGCAGCGCAGCGGGGACAGGTCCTAATGAAAAACTGTTTTTT

clone_size: NA
j_call: TRBJ1-1
d_call: NA
v_call: TRBV28
cdr3_aa: CASSPPVGLMNTEAFF
cdr3_nt: TGTGCCAGCAGTCCTCCGGTCGGTCTCATGAACACTGAAGCTTTCTTT

clone_size: NA
j_call: TRBJ1-4
d_call: TRBD1
v_call: TRBV19
cdr3_aa: CASSHRDSLEKLFF
cdr3_nt: TGTGCCAGTAGTCACCGGGACAGTTTGGAAAAACTGTTTTTT

clone_size: NA
j_call: TRBJ1-2
d_call: NA
v_call: TRBV9
cdr3_aa: CASSGHSYGYTF
cdr3_nt: TGTGCCAGCAGCGGGCACAGCTATGGCTACACCTTC

clone_size: NA
j_call: TRBJ1-2
d_call: TRBD1
v_call: TRBV5-1
cdr3_aa: CASSLTPPGQDSYGYTF
cdr3_nt: TGCGCCAGCAGCTTGACGCCTCCGGGACAGGACTCCTATGGCTACACCTTC

clone_size: NA
j_call: TRBJ1-2
d_call: TRBD1
v_call: TRBV18
cdr3_aa: CASSITGRTGAYGYTF
cdr3_nt: TGTGCCAGCTCAATAACTGGTAGGACAGGGGCCTATGGCTACACCTTC

clone_size: NA
j_call: TRBJ2-7
d_call: TRBD2
v_call: TRBV5-6
cdr3_aa: CASSRKPGLAVYEQYF
cdr3_nt: TGTGCCAGCAGCCGAAAACCGGGACTAGCGGTCTACGAGCAGTACTTC

clone_size: NA
j_call: TRBJ2-2
d_call: NA
v_call: TRBV2
cdr3_aa: CASRDRANTGELFF
cdr3_nt: TGTGCCAGCAGGGATAGGGCTAACACCGGGGAGCTGTTTTTT

clone_size: NA
j_call: TRBJ2-4
d_call: NA
v_call: TRBV6-1
cdr3_aa: CASRPGGDRKNIQYF
cdr3_nt: TGTGCCAGCAGACCGGGGGGGGACAGAAAAAACATTCAGTACTTC

clone_size: few
j_call: TRBJ1-2
d_call: NA
v_call: TRBV30
cdr3_aa: CAWSLTGYGYTF
cdr3_nt: TGTGCCTGGAGTTTGACAGGTTATGGCTACACCTTC

clone_size: NA
j_call: TRBJ1-1
d_call: NA
v_call: TRBV18
cdr3_aa: CASSLNRDDSEAFF
cdr3_nt: TGTGCCAGCTCCCTCAACAGGGATGACTCTGAAGCTTTCTTT

clone_size: NA
j_call: TRBJ2-1
d_call: TRBD2
v_call: TRBV9
cdr3_aa: CASSVLSGMHDEQFF
cdr3_nt: TGTGCCAGCAGCGTGTTGAGCGGGATGCACGATGAGCAGTTCTTC

clone_size: NA
j_call: TRBJ1-4
d_call: NA
v_call: TRBV7-9
cdr3_aa: CASSPGDATNEKLFF
cdr3_nt: TGTGCCAGCAGTCCAGGGGACGCAACTAATGAAAAACTGTTTTTT

clone_size: NA
j_call: TRBJ1-5
d_call: NA
v_call: TRBV5-1
cdr3_aa: CASSLEGVGNQPQHF
cdr3_nt: TGCGCCAGCAGTCTTGAGGGTGTGGGCAATCAGCCCCAGCATTTT

clone_size: few
j_call: TRBJ1-1
d_call: TRBD1
v_call: TRBV6-5
cdr3_aa: CASMDRGNTEAFF
cdr3_nt: TGTGCCTCAATGGACAGGGGGAACACTGAAGCTTTCTTT

clone_size: NA
j_call: TRBJ1-4
d_call: TRBD1
v_call: TRBV6-4
cdr3_aa: CASSPQGKSEKLFF
cdr3_nt: TGTGCCAGCAGTCCACAGGGGAAGAGTGAAAAACTGTTTTTT

clone_size: once
j_call: TRBJ2-3
d_call: NA
v_call: TRBV2
cdr3_aa: CASGRVTDTQYF
cdr3_nt: TGTGCCAGCGGTCGGGTCACAGATACGCAGTATTTT

clone_size: NA
j_call: TRBJ2-5
d_call: TRBD1
v_call: TRBV18
cdr3_aa: CASSPQSPGQVKETQYF
cdr3_nt: TGTGCCAGCTCACCACAATCTCCGGGACAGGTGAAAGAGACCCAGTACTTC

clone_size: NA
j_call: TRBJ1-2
d_call: NA
v_call: TRBV21-1
cdr3_aa: CASSKGSEAYGYTF
cdr3_nt: TGTGCCAGCAGCAAAGGTTCAGAGGCCTATGGCTACACCTTC

clone_size: NA
j_call: TRBJ1-4
d_call: TRBD1
v_call: TRBV6-1
cdr3_aa: CASSERDRGGGWEKLFF
cdr3_nt: TGTGCCAGCAGTGAACGGGACAGGGGTGGAGGTTGGGAAAAACTGTTTTTT

clone_size: NA
j_call: TRBJ2-6
d_call: NA
v_call: TRBV5-6
cdr3_aa: CASHFPGANVLTF
cdr3_nt: TGTGCCAGCCACTTCCCTGGGGCCAACGTCCTGACTTTC

clone_size: NA
j_call: TRBJ2-1
d_call: TRBD2
v_call: TRBV7-3
cdr3_aa: CASSLTRTSGYNEQFF
cdr3_nt: TGTGCCAGCAGCTTAACTCGGACTAGCGGTTACAATGAGCAGTTCTTC

clone_size: NA
j_call: TRBJ1-2
d_call: NA
v_call: TRBV15
cdr3_aa: CATSRDYGRADYGYTF
cdr3_nt: TGTGCCACCAGCAGAGATTACGGCAGGGCGGACTATGGCTACACCTTC

clone_size: NA
j_call: TRBJ1-3
d_call: NA
v_call: TRBV30
cdr3_aa: CAWSVGLGGNTIYF
cdr3_nt: TGTGCCTGGAGTGTCGGATTGGGGGGAAACACCATATATTTT

clone_size: once
j_call: TRBJ2-3
d_call: NA
v_call: TRBV6-4
cdr3_aa: CASINRDPSTDTQYF
cdr3_nt: TGTGCCAGCATTAACCGGGACCCAAGCACAGATACGCAGTATTTT

clone_size: NA
j_call: TRBJ2-5
d_call: TRBD2
v_call: TRBV5-4
cdr3_aa: CASSLGREPKTQYF
cdr3_nt: TGTGCCAGCAGCTTGGGGCGGGAGCCGAAGACCCAGTACTTC

clone_size: NA
j_call: TRBJ1-4
d_call: NA
v_call: TRBV6-1
cdr3_aa: CASSGGTRGNEKLFF
cdr3_nt: TGTGCCAGCAGTGGAGGGACAAGGGGTAATGAAAAACTGTTTTTT

clone_size: NA
j_call: TRBJ2-1
d_call: NA
v_call: TRBV27
cdr3_aa: CARRTWREQFF
cdr3_nt: TGTGCCAGAAGGACCTGGCGGGAGCAGTTCTTC

clone_size: NA
j_call: TRBJ2-7
d_call: NA
v_call: TRBV6-1
cdr3_aa: CASSAQGLGSYEQYF
cdr3_nt: TGTGCCAGCAGTGCCCAGGGGCTCGGCTCCTACGAGCAGTACTTC

clone_size: NA
j_call: TRBJ2-1
d_call: TRBD1
v_call: TRBV5-1
cdr3_aa: CASSSGQGGYNEQFF
cdr3_nt: TGCGCCAGCAGCTCGGGACAGGGCGGCTACAATGAGCAGTTCTTC

clone_size: NA
j_call: TRBJ2-3
d_call: NA
v_call: TRBV7-3
cdr3_aa: CASSLGQNPITDTQYF
cdr3_nt: TGTGCCAGCAGCTTAGGGCAGAACCCCATCACAGATACGCAGTATTTT

clone_size: NA
j_call: TRBJ1-2
d_call: NA
v_call: TRBV29-1
cdr3_aa: CSAGRGDSGYTF
cdr3_nt: TGCAGCGCGGGACGGGGCGATAGTGGCTACACCTTC

clone_size: few
j_call: TRBJ1-1
d_call: NA
v_call: TRBV30
cdr3_aa: CAWSVGATTEAFF
cdr3_nt: TGTGCCTGGAGTGTTGGGGCCACGACTGAAGCTTTCTTT

clone_size: NA
j_call: TRBJ1-3
d_call: NA
v_call: TRBV18
cdr3_aa: CASSPPPRNTIYF
cdr3_nt: TGTGCCAGCTCACCACCCCCACGAAACACCATATATTTT

clone_size: NA
j_call: TRBJ2-3
d_call: NA
v_call: TRBV9
cdr3_aa: CASSLRTSTDTQYF
cdr3_nt: TGTGCCAGCAGCCTACGGACCAGCACAGATACGCAGTATTTT

clone_size: NA
j_call: TRBJ1-1
d_call: TRBD1
v_call: TRBV6-5
cdr3_aa: CASSYWTGENTEAFF
cdr3_nt: TGTGCCAGCAGCTACTGGACAGGGGAGAACACTGAAGCTTTCTTT

clone_size: NA
j_call: TRBJ2-1
d_call: NA
v_call: TRBV9
cdr3_aa: CASSVEAYNEQFF
cdr3_nt: TGTGCCAGCAGCGTAGAGGCCTACAATGAGCAGTTCTTC

clone_size: NA
j_call: TRBJ1-3
d_call: NA
v_call: TRBV28
cdr3_aa: CASSLYRGDSGNTIYF
cdr3_nt: TGTGCCAGCAGTTTATACCGAGGGGACTCTGGAAACACCATATATTTT

clone_size: NA
j_call: TRBJ2-4
d_call: TRBD1
v_call: TRBV18
cdr3_aa: CASSPQTGVQDIQYF
cdr3_nt: TGTGCCAGCTCACCACAAACAGGGGTTCAAGACATTCAGTACTTC

clone_size: NA
j_call: TRBJ2-5
d_call: NA
v_call: TRBV5-1
cdr3_aa: CASSLEFAGLETQYF
cdr3_nt: TGCGCCAGCAGCTTGGAGTTTGCGGGTCTGGAGACCCAGTACTTC

clone_size: NA
j_call: TRBJ2-7
d_call: NA
v_call: TRBV5-4
cdr3_aa: CASSLRQEQYF
cdr3_nt: TGTGCCAGCAGCTTGCGGCAGGAGCAGTACTTC

clone_size: NA
j_call: TRBJ1-1
d_call: TRBD1
v_call: TRBV29-1
cdr3_aa: CSVQGALTGHATGAFF
cdr3_nt: TGCAGCGTGCAAGGGGCGTTGACAGGGCACGCCACGGGAGCTTTCTTT

clone_size: once
j_call: TRBJ2-7
d_call: TRBD1
v_call: TRBV18
cdr3_aa: CASSLGQGTYEQYF
cdr3_nt: TGTGCCAGCTCACTTGGACAGGGTACCTACGAGCAGTACTTC